The entry that follows covers one TCR beta chain sequence. The antigen remains unidentified. Time point here: persistent/refractory GD, antithyroid drugs over 5 years with positive TRAb. After RNA was extracted from PBMCs, the TCR library was made from it. As collected, the peripheral blood samples measured 7 to 9.5 milliliters each and went into EDTA tubes. Libraries of TCR beta came from iRepertoire HTBI primers plus Arm-PCR of CDR3 regions. TCRdb re-called the multiplex PCR reads with MiXCR, one entry per CDR3 protein. The sample lists a few hundred thousand distinct CDR3 sequences, 20% to 30% occurring once. This sample stems from a study of regulatory T cells in long-lasting Graves disease. Study observations and caveats: Gene preferences differed: TRBV28, TRBJ1-2, TRBJ2-5 in persistent cases. Persistent patients had more shared public clonotypes (around 2,500) than new patients (about 920).

With 4 bases clipped from V and 7 bases from J, the junction kept 4 bases outside the gene matches. The CDR3 spans 13 residues. This material consisted of peripheral blood mononuclear cells (PBMCs), taken when the disease was refractory, from a patient treated with antithyroid drugs. The chain carries TRBV12-3 or TRBV12-4 and TRBJ2-1; 7 nucleotides line up with TRBD1. The sequence was obtained from a female donor with Graves disease. Here the CDR3 DNA reads TGTGCCAGCAGTTCCAACAGGGGAAATGAGCAGTTCTTC. As protein: CASSSNRGNEQFF.